These T cell receptor beta chains were read from a single sample in a study of cytomegalovirus exposure and HLA in healthy donors. Measured with immunoSEQ multiplex PCR; TCRdb has only the in-frame clones, and not every one. The table lists under 200,000 clones, roughly 80% of them singletons, with about 1.6% in the top ten. Sample: PBMCs. The receptors were sampled from a girl aged 5-17 years in good health and CMV-seropositive. Both conserved end residues are part of each CDR3. The D gene is left open where the match is weak. Rows give clone size only sometimes, using once, few, many, or a class for an expanded clone.

CDR3 length	J gene	V gene	D gene	clone size	CDR3 protein	CDR3 DNA
13	TRBJ2-7	TRBV19	-	-	CAGHPGRGHEQYF	TGTGCCGGCCACCCTGGCAGGGGACACGAGCAGTACTTC
16	TRBJ2-3	TRBV7-6	TRBD1	-	CASSLALTGGTDTQYF	TGTGCCAGCAGCTTGGCCCTGACAGGGGGGACAGATACGCAGTATTTT
14	TRBJ2-7	TRBV7-9	-	-	CASSVQGLFGEQYF	TGTGCCAGCAGCGTGCAGGGGTTGTTTGGCGAGCAGTACTTC
15	TRBJ1-1	TRBV9	-	-	CASSVDPEVHTEAFF	TGTGCCAGCAGCGTAGATCCGGAGGTCCACACTGAAGCTTTCTTT
16	TRBJ1-1	TRBV11-2	-	-	CASSANPEGVWTEAFF	TGTGCCAGCAGCGCCAACCCCGAGGGGGTGTGGACTGAAGCTTTCTTT
16	TRBJ2-2	TRBV5-6	TRBD1	-	CASSLFRGGNTGELFF	TGTGCCAGCAGCTTGTTTCGAGGGGGCAACACCGGGGAGCTGTTTTTT
14	TRBJ2-7	TRBV6-5	TRBD2	-	CASRSGVYSYEQYF	TGTGCCAGCCGAAGCGGGGTTTACTCCTACGAGCAGTACTTC
14	TRBJ2-2	TRBV28	-	-	CATHPVEGNGELFF	TGTGCCACCCACCCCGTAGAGGGCAACGGGGAGCTGTTTTTT
12	TRBJ2-5	TRBV29-1	-	-	CSVGAFGEPQYF	TGCAGCGTTGGAGCGTTCGGGGAGCCCCAGTACTTC
14	TRBJ1-5	TRBV28	-	-	CASSLARALEPQHF	TGTGCCAGCAGTTTAGCCAGGGCTCTGGAGCCCCAGCATTTT
11	TRBJ1-2	TRBV15	-	-	CATSSPYGYTF	TGTGCCACCAGCAGCCCTTATGGCTACACCTTC
16	TRBJ1-5	TRBV5-6	-	-	CASSLGGQRSNQPQHF	TGTGCCAGCAGCTTGGGGGGACAAAGATCCAATCAGCCCCAGCATTTT
17	TRBJ2-1	TRBV6-4	TRBD2	-	CASSHGWTSGSYNEQFF	TGTGCCAGCAGCCACGGGTGGACTAGCGGCTCCTACAATGAGCAGTTCTTC
12	TRBJ2-7	TRBV29-1	TRBD2	-	CSVMGGFYEQYF	TGCAGCGTTATGGGGGGGTTCTACGAGCAGTACTTC
17	TRBJ2-4	TRBV15	-	-	CATSRDWGTLAKNIQYF	TGTGCCACCAGCAGGGACTGGGGGACTCTAGCCAAAAACATTCAGTACTTC
14	TRBJ1-6	TRBV5-1	-	-	CASSLAGYGSPLHF	TGCGCCAGCAGCTTGGCGGGGTACGGATCACCCCTCCACTTT
13	TRBJ1-2	TRBV19	TRBD1	-	CASSIRGRGGYTF	TGTGCCAGTAGTATTAGGGGGCGCGGTGGCTACACCTTC
13	TRBJ1-1	TRBV6-1	-	-	CASSYEGWTEAFF	TGTGCCAGCAGTTATGAGGGTTGGACTGAAGCTTTCTTT
13	TRBJ1-1	TRBV7-9	-	few	CASSPTINTEAFF	TGTGCCAGCAGCCCTACTATCAACACTGAAGCTTTCTTT
13	TRBJ1-2	TRBV5-4	-	-	CASSLEGQRYYTF	TGTGCCAGCAGCTTGGAGGGACAACGGTACTACACCTTC
13	TRBJ1-4	TRBV10-3	TRBD1	-	CAISRDRKEKLFF	TGTGCCATCAGCCGGGACAGAAAGGAAAAACTGTTTTTT
15	TRBJ2-2	TRBV5-1	TRBD1	-	CASSLRTGEAGELFF	TGCGCCAGCAGCTTGAGGACAGGGGAGGCCGGGGAGCTGTTTTTT
15	TRBJ1-4	TRBV6-1	-	-	CASSTMGSSYEKLFF	TGTGCCAGCAGCACCATGGGCAGCTCTTATGAAAAACTGTTTTTT
14	TRBJ1-1	TRBV19	TRBD1	-	CASSTRTGRTEAFF	TGTGCCAGTAGTACCCGGACAGGACGAACTGAAGCTTTCTTT
12	TRBJ1-1	TRBV7-9	-	-	CASRFPSRSAFF	TGTGCCAGCAGGTTCCCATCACGGTCGGCTTTCTTT
15	TRBJ2-7	TRBV27	-	once	CASSSDSLWPYEQYF	TGTGCCAGCAGTTCGGACTCCTTATGGCCCTACGAGCAGTACTTC
17	TRBJ2-3	TRBV4-1	TRBD2	-	CASSPLTTSGGTDTQYF	TGCGCCAGCAGCCCACTAACGACTAGCGGAGGCACAGATACGCAGTATTTT
11	TRBJ1-2	TRBV20-1	-	-	CSARAGPGYTF	TGCAGTGCTAGGGCAGGGCCCGGCTACACCTTC
14	TRBJ2-5	TRBV18	-	once	CASSYDSTRETQYF	TGTGCCAGCTCATACGACAGTACCAGGGAGACCCAGTACTTC
15	TRBJ2-1	TRBV28	TRBD2	-	CASTAGGRLRYEQFF	TGTGCCAGCACGGCGGGGGGGCGACTGCGGTATGAGCAGTTCTTC
16	TRBJ2-1	TRBV12-5	TRBD2	-	CASGLVVGRALAEQFF	TGTGCTAGTGGTTTGGTAGTCGGGAGGGCCTTGGCCGAGCAGTTCTTC
16	TRBJ2-7	TRBV10-3	TRBD2	-	CAISGPSGGGSYEQYF	TGTGCCATCAGTGGTCCTAGCGGGGGGGGATCCTACGAGCAGTACTTC
14	TRBJ1-5	TRBV5-6	-	-	CASSFWGGAEPQHF	TGTGCCAGCAGCTTTTGGGGGGGCGCGGAGCCCCAGCATTTT
14	TRBJ1-1	TRBV6-5	-	-	CASSYEGPNTEAFF	TGTGCCAGCAGTTACGAGGGCCCGAACACTGAAGCTTTCTTT
14	TRBJ1-5	TRBV6-5	TRBD1	-	CASSYTGGNQPQHF	TGTGCCAGCAGTTACACAGGGGGCAATCAGCCCCAGCATTTT
13	TRBJ1-2	TRBV10-3	TRBD1	-	CAISTQGARGYTF	TGTGCCATCAGTACACAGGGGGCGCGGGGCTACACCTTC
14	TRBJ1-2	TRBV28	-	-	CASSLALIRGGYTF	TGTGCCAGCAGTTTGGCCCTTATTAGGGGCGGCTACACCTTC
19	TRBJ2-1	TRBV28	TRBD2	-	CASSGGYGRVGPSYNEQFF	TGTGCCAGCAGCGGGGGGTACGGTAGGGTAGGCCCCTCCTACAATGAGCAGTTCTTC
13	TRBJ1-5	TRBV28	-	-	CASSLRRNQPQHF	TGTGCCAGCAGCTTACGGAGAAATCAGCCCCAGCATTTT
16	TRBJ2-5	TRBV6-6	TRBD2	-	CASLYGGGARGETQYF	TGTGCCAGTTTATACGGCGGGGGGGCAAGAGGGGAGACCCAGTACTTC
12	TRBJ1-1	TRBV2	-	-	CASRTDRIEAFF	TGTGCCAGCCGGACTGATAGAATTGAAGCTTTCTTT
12	TRBJ2-1	TRBV28	-	-	CASSPGDNEQFF	TGTGCCAGCAGTCCCGGGGACAATGAGCAGTTCTTC
17	TRBJ2-1	TRBV9	TRBD2	-	CASSVGDSGRSYNEQFF	TGTGCCAGCAGCGTAGGTGATAGCGGGAGGTCCTACAATGAGCAGTTCTTC
15	TRBJ2-5	TRBV6-5	TRBD1	-	CASSSGQGPQETQYF	TGTGCCAGCAGTTCTGGACAGGGACCCCAAGAGACCCAGTACTTC
15	TRBJ2-1	TRBV5-4	TRBD2	-	CASSLPTSGGNEQFF	TGTGCCAGCAGCCTACCGACTAGCGGGGGCAATGAGCAGTTCTTC
17	TRBJ2-5	TRBV2	TRBD2	-	CASKGELAGGPQETQYF	TGTGCCAGCAAAGGCGAACTAGCGGGAGGGCCCCAAGAGACCCAGTACTTC
14	TRBJ2-1	TRBV28	TRBD2	-	CASNLLAGTNEQFF	TGTGCCAGCAACCTACTAGCGGGAACCAATGAGCAGTTCTTC
12	TRBJ1-1	TRBV30	TRBD1	-	CAWATGRTEAFF	TGTGCCTGGGCGACAGGGCGGACTGAAGCTTTCTTT
14	TRBJ1-1	TRBV18	TRBD1	-	CASSPGQENTEAFF	TGTGCCAGCTCACCGGGACAGGAGAACACTGAAGCTTTCTTT